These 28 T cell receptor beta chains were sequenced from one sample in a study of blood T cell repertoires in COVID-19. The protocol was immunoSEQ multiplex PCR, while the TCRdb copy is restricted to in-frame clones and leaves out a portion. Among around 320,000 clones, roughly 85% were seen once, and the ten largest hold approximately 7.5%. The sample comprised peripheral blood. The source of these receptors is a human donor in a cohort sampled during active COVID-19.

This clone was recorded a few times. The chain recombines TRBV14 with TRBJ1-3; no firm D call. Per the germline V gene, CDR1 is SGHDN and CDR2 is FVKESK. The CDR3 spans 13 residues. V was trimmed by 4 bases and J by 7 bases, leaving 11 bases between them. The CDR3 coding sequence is TGTGCCAGCAGCCGCCTATCTAGTAACACCATATATTTT. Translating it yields CASSRLSSNTIYF.

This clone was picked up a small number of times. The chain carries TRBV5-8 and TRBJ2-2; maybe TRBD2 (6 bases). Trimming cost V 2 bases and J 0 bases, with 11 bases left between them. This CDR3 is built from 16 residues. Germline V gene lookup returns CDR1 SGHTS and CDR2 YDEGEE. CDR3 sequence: CASSFGGTSNTGELFF. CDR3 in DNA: TGTGCCAGCAGCTTTGGGGGGACTTCGAACACCGGGGAGCTGTTTTTT.

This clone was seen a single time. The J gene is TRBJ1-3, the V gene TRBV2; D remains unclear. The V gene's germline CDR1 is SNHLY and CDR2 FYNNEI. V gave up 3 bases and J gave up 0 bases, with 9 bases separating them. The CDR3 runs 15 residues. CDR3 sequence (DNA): TGTGCCAGCAGTGAGGAGCCGAGCTCTGGAAACACCATATATTTT. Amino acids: CASSEEPSSGNTIYF.

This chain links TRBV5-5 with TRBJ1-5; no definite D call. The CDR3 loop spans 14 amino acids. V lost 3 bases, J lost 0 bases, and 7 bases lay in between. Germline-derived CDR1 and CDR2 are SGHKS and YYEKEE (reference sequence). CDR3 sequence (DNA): TGTGCCAGCAGCTGGAGTTATAGCAATCAGCCCCAGCATTTT. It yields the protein CASSWSYSNQPQHF.

Here the CDR3 reads CASIRQGGVGNTIYF. The CDR3 bases are TGTGCCAGCATAAGACAGGGTGGGGTCGGAAACACCATATATTTT. The chain recombines TRBV28 with TRBJ1-3; 7 bases align to TRBD1. CDR3 length: 15 residues. Trimming cost V 7 bases and J 4 bases; bases outside gene matches: 10. Germline V gives CDR1 MDHEN, CDR2 SYDVKM.

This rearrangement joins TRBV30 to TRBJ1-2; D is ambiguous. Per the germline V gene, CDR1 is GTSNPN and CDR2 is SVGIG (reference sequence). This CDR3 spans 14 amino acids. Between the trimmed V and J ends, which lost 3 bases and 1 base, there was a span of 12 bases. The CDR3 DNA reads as TGTGCCTGGAGGCCGGGATCCGGTAACTATGGCTACACCTTC. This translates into CAWRPGSGNYGYTF.

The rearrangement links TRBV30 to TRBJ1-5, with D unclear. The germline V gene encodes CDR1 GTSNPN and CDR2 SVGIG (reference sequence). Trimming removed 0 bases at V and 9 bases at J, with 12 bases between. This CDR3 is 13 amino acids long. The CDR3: CAWSVEGWGPQHF. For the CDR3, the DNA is TGTGCCTGGAGTGTAGAGGGCTGGGGGCCCCAGCATTTT. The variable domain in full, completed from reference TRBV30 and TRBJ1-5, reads SQTIHQWPATLVQPVGSPLSLECTVEGTSNPNLYWYRQAAGRGLQLLFYSVGIGQISSEVPQNLSASRPQDRQFILSSKKLLLSDSGFYLCAWSVEGWGPQHFGDGTRLSIL.

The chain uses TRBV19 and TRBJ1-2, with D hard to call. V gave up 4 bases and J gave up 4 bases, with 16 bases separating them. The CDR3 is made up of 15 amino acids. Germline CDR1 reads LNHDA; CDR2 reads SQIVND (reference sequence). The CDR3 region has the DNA TGTGCCAGTAGTACCCCGCAACCCCTAGGCTATGGCTACACCTTC. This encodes CASSTPQPLGYGYTF.

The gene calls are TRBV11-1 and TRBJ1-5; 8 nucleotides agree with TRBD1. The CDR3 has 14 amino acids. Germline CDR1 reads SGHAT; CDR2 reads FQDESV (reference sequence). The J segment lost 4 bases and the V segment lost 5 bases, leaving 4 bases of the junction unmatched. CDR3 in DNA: TGTGCCAGCAGCGCGACAGGGGTGAATCAGCCCCAGCATTTT. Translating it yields CASSATGVNQPQHF.

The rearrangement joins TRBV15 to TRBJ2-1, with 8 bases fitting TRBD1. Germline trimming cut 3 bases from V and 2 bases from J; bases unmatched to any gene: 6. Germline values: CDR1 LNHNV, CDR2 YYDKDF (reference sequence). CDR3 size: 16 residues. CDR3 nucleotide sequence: TGTGCCACCAGCAGTCATACAGGGGGTCCCTACAATGAGCAGTTCTTC. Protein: CATSSHTGGPYNEQFF. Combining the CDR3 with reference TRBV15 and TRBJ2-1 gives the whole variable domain DAMVIQNPRYQVTQFGKPVTLSCSQTLNHNVMYWYQQKSSQAPKLLFHYYDKDFNNEADTPDNFQSRRPNTSFCFLDIRSPGLGDTAMYLCATSSHTGGPYNEQFFGPGTRLTVL.

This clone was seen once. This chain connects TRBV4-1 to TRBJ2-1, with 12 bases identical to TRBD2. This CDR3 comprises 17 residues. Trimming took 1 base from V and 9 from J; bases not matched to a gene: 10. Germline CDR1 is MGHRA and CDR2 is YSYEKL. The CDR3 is CASSQVWASGGAREQFF. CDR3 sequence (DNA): TGCGCCAGCAGCCAAGTGTGGGCTAGCGGGGGGGCACGTGAGCAGTTCTTC.

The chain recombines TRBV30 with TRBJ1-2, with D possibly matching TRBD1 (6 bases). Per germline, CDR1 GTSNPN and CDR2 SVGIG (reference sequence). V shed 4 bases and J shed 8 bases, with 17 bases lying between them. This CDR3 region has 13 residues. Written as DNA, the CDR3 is TGTGCCTGGACCGAAATCCAGGGGCGAGGCTACACCTTC. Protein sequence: CAWTEIQGRGYTF.

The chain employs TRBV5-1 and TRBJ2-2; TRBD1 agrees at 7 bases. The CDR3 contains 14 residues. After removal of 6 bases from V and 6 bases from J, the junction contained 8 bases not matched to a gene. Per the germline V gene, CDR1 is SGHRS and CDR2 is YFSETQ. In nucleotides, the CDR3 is TGCGCCAGCACCGGACAGGCCACCCCCGGGGAGCTGTTTTTT. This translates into CASTGQATPGELFF.

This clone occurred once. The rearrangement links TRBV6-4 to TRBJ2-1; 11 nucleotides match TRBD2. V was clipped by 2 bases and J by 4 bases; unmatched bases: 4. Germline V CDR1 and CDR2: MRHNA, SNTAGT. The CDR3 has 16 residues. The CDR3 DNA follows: TGTGCCAGCAGTGACACCGGGACTAGCGGATACAATGAGCAGTTCTTC. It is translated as CASSDTGTSGYNEQFF.

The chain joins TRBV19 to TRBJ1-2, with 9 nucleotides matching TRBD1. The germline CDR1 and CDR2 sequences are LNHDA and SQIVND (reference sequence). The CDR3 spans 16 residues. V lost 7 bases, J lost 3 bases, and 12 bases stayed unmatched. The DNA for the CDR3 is TGTGCCAGTAATCGAATTCCCGGGACAGGGTACTATGGCTACACCTTC. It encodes CASNRIPGTGYYGYTF.

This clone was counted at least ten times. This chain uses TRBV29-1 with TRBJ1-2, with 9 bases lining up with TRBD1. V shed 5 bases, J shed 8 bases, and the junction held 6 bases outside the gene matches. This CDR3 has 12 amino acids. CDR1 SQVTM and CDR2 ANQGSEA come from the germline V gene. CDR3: CSVSGQGEGYTF. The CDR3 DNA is TGCAGCGTTTCGGGACAGGGTGAAGGCTACACCTTC.

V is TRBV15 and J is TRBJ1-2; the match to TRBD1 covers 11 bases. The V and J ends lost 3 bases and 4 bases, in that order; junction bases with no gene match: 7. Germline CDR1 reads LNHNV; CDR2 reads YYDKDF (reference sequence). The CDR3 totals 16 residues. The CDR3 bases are TGTGCCACCAGCAGGGACAGGGGGCAGTCCTCCTATGGCTACACCTTC. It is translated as CATSRDRGQSSYGYTF.

Here the CDR3 reads CASSIGLASYEQYF. As DNA, the CDR3 is TGTGCCAGCAGCATAGGACTAGCTTCCTACGAGCAGTACTTC. The genes are TRBV7-2 and TRBJ2-7; 8 bases match TRBD2. Unmatched junction bases numbered 4, after V lost 5 bases and J lost 1 base. Germline V lookup: CDR1 SGHTA, CDR2 FQGNSA. CDR3 length: 14 amino acids.

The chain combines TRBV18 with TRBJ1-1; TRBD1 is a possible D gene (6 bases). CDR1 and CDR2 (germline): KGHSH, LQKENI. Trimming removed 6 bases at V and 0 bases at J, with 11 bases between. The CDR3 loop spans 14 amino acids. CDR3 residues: CASSLRDMNTEAFF. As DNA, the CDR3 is TGTGCCAGCTCCCTTAGGGACATGAACACTGAAGCTTTCTTT.

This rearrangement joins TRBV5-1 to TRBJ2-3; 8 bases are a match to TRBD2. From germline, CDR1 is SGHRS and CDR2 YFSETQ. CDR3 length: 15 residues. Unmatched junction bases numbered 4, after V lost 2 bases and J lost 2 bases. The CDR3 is CASSFGGGHTDTQYF. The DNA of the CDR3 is TGCGCCAGCAGCTTTGGCGGGGGGCACACAGATACGCAGTATTTT.

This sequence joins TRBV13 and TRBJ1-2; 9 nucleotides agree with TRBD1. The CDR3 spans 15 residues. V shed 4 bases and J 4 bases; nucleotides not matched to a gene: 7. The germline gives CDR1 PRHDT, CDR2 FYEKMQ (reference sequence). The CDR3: CASSWGQGGGYGYTF. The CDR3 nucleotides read TGTGCCAGCAGCTGGGGACAGGGAGGCGGCTATGGCTACACCTTC.

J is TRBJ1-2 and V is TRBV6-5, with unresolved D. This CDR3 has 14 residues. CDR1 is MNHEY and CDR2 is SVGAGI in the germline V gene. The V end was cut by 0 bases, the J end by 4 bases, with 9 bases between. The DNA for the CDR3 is TGTGCCAGCAGTTACTCGGAGGGAAGCTATGGCTACACCTTC. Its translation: CASSYSEGSYGYTF.

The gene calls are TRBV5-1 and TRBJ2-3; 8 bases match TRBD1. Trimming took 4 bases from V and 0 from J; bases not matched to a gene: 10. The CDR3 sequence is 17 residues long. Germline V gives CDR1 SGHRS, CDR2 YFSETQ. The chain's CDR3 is CASSPGQGTPSTDTQYF. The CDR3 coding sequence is TGCGCCAGCAGCCCCGGACAGGGAACCCCTAGCACAGATACGCAGTATTTT.

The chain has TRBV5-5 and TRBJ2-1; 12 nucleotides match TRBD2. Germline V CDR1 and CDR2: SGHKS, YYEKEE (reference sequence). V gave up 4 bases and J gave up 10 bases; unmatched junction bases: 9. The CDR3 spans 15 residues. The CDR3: CASSRSSGGAREQFF. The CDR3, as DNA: TGTGCCAGCAGCCGCTCTAGCGGGGGGGCTAGAGAGCAGTTCTTC.

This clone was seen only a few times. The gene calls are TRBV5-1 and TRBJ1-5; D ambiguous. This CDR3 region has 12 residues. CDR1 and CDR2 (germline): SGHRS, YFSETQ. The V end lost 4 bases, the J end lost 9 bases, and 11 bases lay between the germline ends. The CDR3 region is CASSRDRWPQHF. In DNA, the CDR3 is TGCGCCAGCAGCCGGGATAGATGGCCCCAGCATTTT.

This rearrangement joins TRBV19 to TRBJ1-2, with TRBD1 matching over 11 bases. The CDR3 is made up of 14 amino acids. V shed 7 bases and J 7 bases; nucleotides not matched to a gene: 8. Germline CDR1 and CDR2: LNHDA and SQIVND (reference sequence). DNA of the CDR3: TGTGCCAGTAACCCCGGGACAGGGGGTTTTGGCTACACCTTC. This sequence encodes CASNPGTGGFGYTF. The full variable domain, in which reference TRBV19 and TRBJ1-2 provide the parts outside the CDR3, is DGGITQSPKYLFRKEGQNVTLSCEQNLNHDAMYWYRQDPGQGLRLIYYSQIVNDFQKGDIAEGYSVSREKKESFPLTVTSAQKNPTAFYLCASNPGTGGFGYTFGSGTRLTVV.

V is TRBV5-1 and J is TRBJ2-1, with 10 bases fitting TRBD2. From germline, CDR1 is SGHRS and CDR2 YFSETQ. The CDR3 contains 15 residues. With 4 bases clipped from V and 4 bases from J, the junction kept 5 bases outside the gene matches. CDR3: CASSPRAGGYNEQFF. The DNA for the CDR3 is TGCGCCAGCAGCCCTCGAGCGGGGGGGTACAATGAGCAGTTCTTC.

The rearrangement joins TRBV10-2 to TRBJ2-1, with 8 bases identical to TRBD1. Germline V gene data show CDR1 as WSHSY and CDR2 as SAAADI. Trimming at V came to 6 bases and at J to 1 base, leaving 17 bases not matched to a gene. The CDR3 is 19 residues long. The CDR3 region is CASRKPQVPGGLSYNEQFF. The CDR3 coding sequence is TGCGCCAGCAGGAAGCCCCAAGTCCCAGGGGGCCTTTCCTACAATGAGCAGTTCTTC.